The 10 T cell receptor beta chains below all came from one sample that was sequenced in a study of Ad26.COV2.S vaccination and SARS-CoV-2 variants. As for treatment: some 20 received Ad26.COV2.S at low or high dose, single or two shots; several received placebo; per-sample allocation not given. Day 63 after the first injection of vaccine or placebo was the sampling time. Generated by immunoSEQ multiplex PCR, the TCRdb table keeps only in-frame clones and is missing some. Of around 450,000 clones listed, 89% are singletons. The material sequenced was peripheral blood, taken in a trial of Ad26.COV2.S vaccine versus placebo. These receptors were taken from a person aged 18-60 years who received the Ad26.COV2.S COVID-19 vaccine or a placebo.

This sequence joins TRBV6-6 and TRBJ2-3; TRBD1 is a possible D gene (5 bases). There are 14 residues in the CDR3. The germline gives CDR1 MNHNY, CDR2 SVGAGI (reference sequence). Trimming stripped 3 bases from V and 2 bases from J, with 9 bases between. The CDR3 sequence is CASSYRGATDTQYF. The CDR3 DNA is TGTGCCAGCAGTTATCGTGGGGCCACAGATACGCAGTATTTT.

This clone has just one count. The chain joins TRBV5-4 to TRBJ2-5, with TRBD1 matching over 7 bases. V was pared by 2 bases and J by 3 bases, with 10 bases of the junction left unmatched. CDR1 is SGHNT, CDR2 YYREEE, per germline (reference sequence). This CDR3 is 16 amino acids long. CDR3 DNA: TGTGCCAGCAGCTTCGGGACAGTGAACCGAGAAGAGACCCAGTACTTC. Its protein product is CASSFGTVNREETQYF.

The chain employs TRBV7-9 and TRBJ1-1, with D possibly TRBD1 on 5 matching bases. Trimming removed 1 base at V and 1 base at J, with 16 bases between. CDR3 size: 17 residues. Germline V gene lookup returns CDR1 SEHNR and CDR2 FQNEAQ (reference sequence). For the CDR3, the DNA is TGTGCCAGCAGCTTAGGCGTATCCGGGACTTCGAACACTGAAGCTTTCTTT. Translation: CASSLGVSGTSNTEAFF. Complete variable domain (other parts from reference TRBV7-9 and TRBJ1-1): DTGVSQNPRHKITKRGQNVTFRCDPISEHNRLYWYRQTLGQGPEFLTYFQNEAQLEKSRLLSDRFSAERPKGSFSTLEIQRTEQGDSAMYLCASSLGVSGTSNTEAFFGQGTRLTVV.

A few counts support this clone. The chain employs TRBV11-2 and TRBJ1-2, with D perhaps TRBD1 (5 bases). Germline CDR1 and CDR2: SGHAT and FQNNGV. The CDR3 contains 11 residues. V was clipped by 2 bases and J by 13 bases, with 11 bases between them. CDR3 region: CASSLMGEGTF. Written as DNA, the CDR3 is TGTGCCAGCAGCTTAATGGGGGAGGGCACCTTC.

The genes are TRBV6-2 or TRBV6-3 and TRBJ2-1, with unresolved D. Trimming removed 5 bases at V and 4 bases at J, with 9 bases between. The CDR3 consists of 13 residues. Germline CDR1 is MNHEY and CDR2 is SVGEGT. CDR3: CASSLDTYNEQFF. The CDR3 DNA is TGTGCCAGCAGTCTAGATACGTACAATGAGCAGTTCTTC.

The chain joins TRBV7-2 to TRBJ2-3, with D possibly matching TRBD2 (7 bases). Looked up from germline, CDR1 is SGHTA and CDR2 is FQGNSA. V lost 11 bases, J lost 1 base, and 13 bases lay in between. This CDR3 comprises 13 residues. CDR3 loop: CAAAGAGTDTQYF. The CDR3 DNA reads TGTGCCGCCGCGGGGGCAGGCACAGATACGCAGTATTTT. The full variable domain, with the rest looked up from reference TRBV7-2 and TRBJ2-3, is GAGVSQSPSNKVTEKGKDVELRCDPISGHTALYWYRQSLGQGLEFLIYFQGNSAPDKSGLPSDRFSAERTGGSVSTLTIQRTQQEDSAVYLCAAAGAGTDTQYFGPGTRLTVL.

This sequence joins TRBV15 and TRBJ1-3, with D possibly being TRBD1 (6 bases). Between the trimmed V and J ends, which lost 1 base and 3 bases, there was a span of 13 bases. Germline V gene lookup returns CDR1 LNHNV and CDR2 YYDKDF (reference sequence). The CDR3 loop spans 16 amino acids. The CDR3 loop is CATSRGTVAVGNTIYF. As DNA, the CDR3 is TGTGCCACCAGCAGAGGGACAGTAGCTGTTGGAAACACCATATATTTT.

The chain links TRBV2 to TRBJ2-1; D possibly corresponds to TRBD1 (6 bases). Germline V gene lookup returns CDR1 SNHLY and CDR2 FYNNEI. This CDR3 has 14 residues. Deletions cut 7 bases from V and 2 bases from J, with 12 bases between. The CDR3 sequence is CASNGQMTYNEQFF. The CDR3 nucleotides are TGTGCCAGCAACGGACAGATGACCTACAATGAGCAGTTCTTC.

The chain couples TRBV5-8 to TRBJ1-5, with 8 bases fitting TRBD1. The CDR3 totals 17 residues. From germline, CDR1 is SGHTS and CDR2 YDEGEE. The V segment lost 2 bases and the J segment 1 base; nucleotides outside the gene matches: 8. CDR3 in amino acids: CASSFDRGGASNQPQHF. CDR3 DNA sequence: TGTGCCAGCAGCTTCGACAGGGGAGGTGCGAGCAATCAGCCCCAGCATTTT.

This clone was picked up a small number of times. The V call is TRBV10-2, the J call TRBJ2-3; D is ambiguous. CDR1 is WSHSY and CDR2 is SAAADI in the germline V gene. CDR3 length: 12 amino acids. The V and J ends lost 9 bases and 1 base respectively, with 8 bases between them. The CDR3 is CASWLGTDTQYF. The DNA of the CDR3 is TGCGCCAGTTGGCTCGGCACAGATACGCAGTATTTT.